This TCR beta chain was sequenced in a study of cytomegalovirus exposure and HLA in healthy donors. The CDR3 sequence is 13 residues long. V was trimmed by 4 bases and J by 3 bases, leaving 9 bases between them. The germline CDR1 and CDR2 sequences are SNHLY and FYNNEI. Regarding this clone: The antigen remains unidentified.

Study-wide findings and caveats: Researchers reported in a later analysis that common viral pathogens appeared linked to several top clusters. Most sequenced TCRs were rare (though some public TCRs occurred in many donors). Through in vitro validation, a few CMV-associated chains were shown to be specific for CMV antigens. Most likely, a cluster of highly shared sequence variants arose as a sequencing artifact.

The PCR used 60 Vbeta and 13 Jbeta primers. Clones were read by immunoSEQ multiplex PCR, and TCRdb kept only the in-frame ones, dropping some. The table includes 200,000 to 250,000 clones, more than 60% detected once. The TCR was taken from a man in his fifties in good health and CMV-seronegative. The genes are TRBV2 and TRBJ1-2, with D possibly matching TRBD1 (5 bases). Input material: PBMCs. CDR3 in amino acids: CASSGGEDYGYTF. Here the CDR3 DNA reads TGTGCCAGCAGTGGAGGGGAGGACTATGGCTACACCTTC. The variable domain in full, completed from reference TRBV2 and TRBJ1-2, reads EPEVTQTPSHQVTQMGQEVILRCVPISNHLYFYWYRQILGQKVEFLVSFYNNEISEKSEIFDDQFSVERPDGSNFTLKIRSTKLEDSAMYFCASSGGEDYGYTFGSGTRLTVV.